Each of the 26 T cell receptor beta chains below was sequenced from the same sample in a study of blood T cells in healthy people across ages. A J-beta primer mix and a sample-barcoded 5' primer were used in a second PCR of roughly 7 to 12 cycles. MiXCR was run by TCRdb on the 5' RACE reads, yielding one entry per CDR3 protein. The top ten clones hold more than 20% of a sample with 1.5 million to 2 million distinct CDR3 sequences, 39% of them seen once. The sample consisted of blood. All receptors derive from a human donor in good health.

The rearrangement uses TRBV6-5 and TRBJ2-1, with D unclear. CDR3 size: 14 residues. CDR1 and CDR2 from the germline V gene are MNHEY and SVGAGI. V was cut by 7 bases and J by 9 bases, with 19 bases left in between. CDR3 coding DNA: TGTGCCAGCATTGGCCCTAGTACTACTGGTGAGCAGTTCTTC. Amino acids: CASIGPSTTGEQFF.

The CDR3: CASSFSGADEKLFF. CDR3 bases: TGTGCCAGCAGTTTTTCGGGGGCTGATGAAAAACTGTTTTTT. The rearrangement joins TRBV12-3 or TRBV12-4 to TRBJ1-4; maybe TRBD1 (6 bases). The CDR3 consists of 14 residues. V shed 3 bases and J shed 6 bases, with 11 bases lying between them.

A word on this clonotype: An end of the junction does not agree with germline; a read error may underlie this. The CDR3 nucleotides read TGTGCCAGCAGCCAAGATACATACGGTTTATACGAGCAGTCCTTC. Translated, it gives CASSQDTYGLYEQSF. The chain uses TRBV14 and TRBJ2-7, with D hard to call. CDR3 size: 15 residues. Germline-derived CDR1 and CDR2 are SGHDN and FVKESK.

In its sample, this clonotype was seen a few times. J is TRBJ2-1 and V is TRBV9, with 7 bases that match TRBD2. The CDR3 is 15 amino acids. Trimming removed 0 bases from V and 4 bases from J; junction bases left unmatched: 4. The V gene's germline CDR1 is SGDLS and CDR2 YYNGEE. This CDR3 is CASSVETGGYNEQFF. The DNA of the CDR3 is TGTGCCAGCAGCGTAGAGACGGGGGGATACAATGAGCAGTTCTTC.

The rearrangement joins TRBV4-2 to TRBJ2-3, with D hard to call. Germline V CDR1 and CDR2: LGHNA, YNFKEQ. Trimming shortened V by 1 base and J by 2 bases, and 10 bases separated the two germline ends. The CDR3 is 15 amino acids. The CDR3 protein is CASSQVNLHTDTQYF. CDR3 bases: TGTGCCAGCAGCCAAGTCAACTTACACACAGATACGCAGTATTTT.

This clonotype was seen a few times. J is TRBJ2-1 and V is TRBV20-1; no firm D call. The CDR3 runs to 12 residues. The ends were cut back, 4 bases at V and 4 bases at J, with 8 bases in the middle. Per germline, CDR1 DFQATT and CDR2 SNEGSKA (reference sequence). CDR3 residues: CSAIPDYNEQFF. The CDR3 nucleotides read TGCAGTGCTATTCCGGATTACAATGAGCAGTTCTTC.

This clonotype turned up a few times. The J gene is TRBJ2-4, the V gene TRBV4-3; no firm D call. The DNA end is more similar to TRBJ2-7, so the J call may be wrong. CDR1 is LGHNA, CDR2 YSLEER, per germline. This CDR3 contains 16 residues. CDR3: CASSQEPLFSSYEQYF. In DNA form, the CDR3 reads TGCGCCAGCAGCCAAGAACCACTTTTCTCCTCCTACGAGCAGTACTTC.

Note on this clonotype: A junction boundary mismatches the germline segment, possibly from a read error. The J gene is TRBJ2-1, the V gene TRBV12-3 or TRBV12-4; the D gene is possibly TRBD1 (6 bases). The CDR3 is made up of 13 amino acids. CDR3 bases: TGTGCCGGCAGACTCTCTCAGGGGTCTGAGCAGTTCTTC. It specifies CAGRLSQGSEQFF.

This clonotype has a handful of counts. The CDR3 here is CASSFLGINQETQYF. The CDR3 nucleotides read TGTGCCAGCAGCTTCCTCGGGATCAATCAAGAGACCCAGTACTTC. The V call is TRBV7-2, the J call TRBJ2-5; the D gene is possibly TRBD2 (5 bases). The length of the CDR3 is 15 residues. Per the germline V gene, CDR1 is SGHTA and CDR2 is FQGNSA. Trimming removed 3 bases from V and 2 bases from J, with 13 bases in between.

This clonotype showed up just a few times. The genes are TRBV29-1 and TRBJ2-5; D remains ambiguous. V lost 5 bases to trimming and J lost 2 bases, with 15 bases between them. This CDR3 region has 14 residues. CDR1 SQVTM and CDR2 ANQGSEA come from the germline V gene. CDR3 in amino acids: CSVTTAVWQETQYF. As DNA, the CDR3 is TGCAGCGTTACTACAGCCGTATGGCAAGAGACCCAGTACTTC.

The rearrangement links TRBV27 to TRBJ2-3; 10 bases are a match to TRBD2. Germline trimming cut 7 bases from V and 0 bases from J; bases unmatched to any gene: 4. The CDR3 sequence is 15 residues long. In germline, CDR1 is MNHEY, CDR2 SMNVEV (reference sequence). CDR3 sequence reads: CASTGLAESTDTQYF. Here the CDR3 DNA reads TGTGCCAGCACTGGACTAGCGGAAAGCACAGATACGCAGTATTTT.

V is TRBV7-2 and J is TRBJ2-2, with D hard to call. Trimming stripped 1 base from V and 0 bases from J, with 6 bases between. The CDR3 length is 15 residues. Germline CDR1 and CDR2: SGHTA and FQGNSA. CDR3 in amino acids: CASSLGSTNTGELFF. Here the CDR3 DNA reads TGTGCCAGCAGCTTAGGTTCCACGAACACCGGGGAGCTGTTTTTT. The entire variable domain, with the rest obtained from reference TRBV7-2 and TRBJ2-2, is as follows: GAGVSQSPSNKVTEKGKDVELRCDPISGHTALYWYRQSLGQGLEFLIYFQGNSAPDKSGLPSDRFSAERTGGSVSTLTIQRTQQEDSAVYLCASSLGSTNTGELFFGEGSRLTVL.

The rearrangement joins TRBV20-1 to TRBJ2-3; tentatively, D is TRBD1 (5 bases). This CDR3 has 15 amino acids. In germline, CDR1 is DFQATT, CDR2 SNEGSKA (reference sequence). The V end was cut by 5 bases, the J end by 3 bases, with 18 bases between. The CDR3 region is CSAPSLRQTTDTQYF. The CDR3 nucleotides are TGCAGTGCTCCCAGCTTGAGACAGACAACAGATACGCAGTATTTT.

The V call is TRBV29-1, the J call TRBJ2-3; possibly TRBD2 for D (6 bases). The CDR3 is 14 residues long. Germline V gene sequence: CDR1 SQVTM, CDR2 ANQGSEA. V was shortened by 6 bases and J by 0 bases, with 13 bases between the two germline ends. CDR3 coding DNA: TGCAGCGTAATGACCGGGACTAGCACAGATACGCAGTATTTT. It specifies CSVMTGTSTDTQYF.

This clonotype was picked up a small number of times. The chain uses TRBV29-1 and TRBJ2-5, with D tentatively TRBD1 (5 bases). Per germline, CDR1 SQVTM and CDR2 ANQGSEA. V was pared by 6 bases and J by 5 bases, with 16 bases between. The CDR3 has 13 amino acids. The CDR3 sequence is CSVLRVVGETQYF. CDR3 DNA: TGCAGCGTGCTCAGGGTCGTAGGGGAGACCCAGTACTTC.

The V call is TRBV7-2, the J call TRBJ2-3; 16 nucleotides line up with TRBD2. Germline trimming cut 1 base from V and 6 bases from J; bases unmatched to any gene: 4. The CDR3 loop spans 17 amino acids. The germline V gene encodes CDR1 SGHTA and CDR2 FQGNSA. The CDR3 region is CASSLVGTSGGVDTQYF. In DNA, the CDR3 is TGTGCCAGCAGCTTAGTGGGGACTAGCGGGGGGGTGGATACGCAGTATTTT.

J is TRBJ2-3 and V is TRBV27; TRBD1 matches 7 bases. V was pared by 8 bases and J by 8 bases, with 13 bases of the junction left unmatched. This CDR3 has 14 residues. CDR1 is MNHEY and CDR2 is SMNVEV in the germline V gene (reference sequence). In nucleotides, the CDR3 is TGTGCCAGCGCCCCCGGGACAGCTGAGGGTACGCAGTATTTT. This translates into CASAPGTAEGTQYF.

This chain joins TRBV7-9 and TRBJ2-1, with TRBD1 as a possible D gene (5 bases). V shed 2 bases and J shed 0 bases, with 8 bases lying between them. The germline V gene encodes CDR1 SEHNR and CDR2 FQNEAQ (reference sequence). This CDR3 comprises 15 residues. CDR3 protein: CASSLKGDSYNEQFF. CDR3 sequence (DNA): TGTGCCAGCAGCTTAAAAGGGGACTCCTACAATGAGCAGTTCTTC. The full variable domain, in which reference TRBV7-9 and TRBJ2-1 provide the parts outside the CDR3, is DTGVSQNPRHKITKRGQNVTFRCDPISEHNRLYWYRQTLGQGPEFLTYFQNEAQLEKSRLLSDRFSAERPKGSFSTLEIQRTEQGDSAMYLCASSLKGDSYNEQFFGPGTRLTVL.

A few counts support this clonotype. A junction boundary mismatches the germline segment, possibly from a read error. The chain combines TRBV6-6 with TRBJ1-2; D is undetermined. Germline V gives CDR1 MNHNY, CDR2 SVGAGI (reference sequence). This CDR3 contains 15 residues. CDR3 coding DNA: TGTGCCAGCAGAGTTAGGGCGGTAGCTAACTACGGCTACACCTTC. This sequence encodes CASRVRAVANYGYTF.

A word on this clonotype: Compared with germline, one end of the junction differs, possibly owing to a read error. V gene TRBV3-1 combines with J gene TRBJ2-4, with D possibly TRBD1 on 6 matching bases. The CDR3 sequence is 14 residues long. Looked up from germline, CDR1 is LGHDT and CDR2 is YNNKEL (reference sequence). CDR3: CASSQGYRVDIQYF. DNA for the CDR3: TGTGCCAGCAGTCAAGGATACAGGGTAGACATTCAGTACTTC.

J is TRBJ2-3 and V is TRBV3-1; 10 bases are a match to TRBD1. This CDR3 is built from 17 residues. Germline V gene lookup returns CDR1 LGHDT and CDR2 YNNKEL (reference sequence). V lost 2 bases to trimming and J lost 4 bases; unmatched junction nucleotides: 9. The CDR3 nucleotides are TGTGCCAGCAGCCAACCTGGGACAGGGGTGTCTGCAGATACGCAGTATTTT. Protein sequence: CASSQPGTGVSADTQYF.

The chain is built from TRBV11-2 and TRBJ1-4; possibly TRBD1 for D (6 bases). Looked up from germline, CDR1 is SGHAT and CDR2 is FQNNGV. Trimming took 3 bases from V and 5 from J, leaving 13 bases between them. The CDR3 loop spans 15 amino acids. This CDR3 is CASSFGRGVNEKLFF. In DNA, the CDR3 is TGTGCCAGCAGCTTCGGCAGGGGAGTAAATGAAAAACTGTTTTTT. The whole variable domain, remainder taken from reference TRBV11-2 and TRBJ1-4, is EAGVAQSPRYKIIEKRQSVAFWCNPISGHATLYWYQQILGQGPKLLIQFQNNGVVDDSQLPKDRFSAERLKGVDSTLKIQPAKLEDSAVYLCASSFGRGVNEKLFFGSGTQLSVL.

This chain joins TRBV29-1 and TRBJ2-3, with 13 bases fitting TRBD2. The CDR3 sequence is 14 residues long. V trimming: 4 bases; J trimming: 7 bases; junction bases outside the gene matches: 5. Germline assignment: CDR1 SQVTM and CDR2 ANQGSEA. The CDR3 DNA reads as TGCAGCGTTGCTACTAGCGGGGGGGCAAATACGCAGTATTTT. This codes for CSVATSGGANTQYF.

The gene calls are TRBV6-1 and TRBJ2-1; no definite D call. The CDR3 sequence is 14 residues long. The V gene lost 11 bases and the J gene lost 2 bases, with 16 bases spanning the gap. The germline CDR1 and CDR2 sequences are MNHNS and SASEGT. For the CDR3, the DNA is TGTGCCGTGAATACCTTCCTTCCCTACAATGAGCAGTTCTTC. This gives the protein CAVNTFLPYNEQFF.

Details on this clonotype: It may be a read error: a sequence one base away is much more abundant. The chain is built from TRBV9 and TRBJ2-5; D not certain. This CDR3 region has 11 residues. Germline assignment: CDR1 SGDLS and CDR2 YYNGEE. The CDR3 DNA reads as TGTGCCAACAGCGTATCAGAGACCCAGTACTTC. Encoded protein: CANSVSETQYF. Using reference TRBV9 and TRBJ2-5 for the parts outside the CDR3, the full variable domain is DSGVTQTPKHLITATGQRVTLRCSPRSGDLSVYWYQQSLDQGLQFLIQYYNGEERAKGNILERFSAQQFPDLHSELNLSSLELGDSALYFCANSVSETQYFGPGTRLLVL.

The genes are TRBV3-1 and TRBJ1-1; D is perhaps TRBD1 (5 bases). The CDR3 loop spans 16 amino acids. The germline V and J ends were trimmed by 2 bases and 0 bases, with 13 bases remaining between them. In germline, CDR1 is LGHDT, CDR2 YNNKEL (reference sequence). The CDR3 DNA follows: TGTGCCAGCAGCCAACGACCAACAGGAGTGAACACTGAAGCTTTCTTT. Its translation is CASSQRPTGVNTEAFF.